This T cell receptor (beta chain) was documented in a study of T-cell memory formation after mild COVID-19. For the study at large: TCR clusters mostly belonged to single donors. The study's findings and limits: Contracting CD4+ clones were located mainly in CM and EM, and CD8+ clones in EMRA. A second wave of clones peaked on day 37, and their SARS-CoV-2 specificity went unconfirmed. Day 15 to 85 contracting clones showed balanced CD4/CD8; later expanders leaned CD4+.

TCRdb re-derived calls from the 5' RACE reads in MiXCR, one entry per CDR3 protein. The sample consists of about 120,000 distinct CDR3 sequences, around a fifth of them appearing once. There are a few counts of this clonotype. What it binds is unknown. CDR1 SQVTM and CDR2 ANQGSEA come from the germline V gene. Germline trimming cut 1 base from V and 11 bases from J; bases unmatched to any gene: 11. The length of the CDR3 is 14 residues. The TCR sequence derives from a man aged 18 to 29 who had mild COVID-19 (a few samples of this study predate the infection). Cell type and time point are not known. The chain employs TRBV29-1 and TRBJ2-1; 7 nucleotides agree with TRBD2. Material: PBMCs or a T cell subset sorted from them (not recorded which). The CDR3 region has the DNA TGCAGCGTTGAAGTTGATCTCACCGGGGGGAAGCAGTTCTTC. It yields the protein CSVEVDLTGGKQFF.